This T cell receptor beta chain came from a study of T-cell memory formation after mild COVID-19. In TCRdb, the 5' RACE reads were re-called with MiXCR into one record per CDR3 protein. The sample has 140,000 to 150,000 distinct CDR3 sequences, less than 25% seen once. Only a few counts were recorded for this clonotype. The junction had 3 bases not matched to a gene; V was cut back by 7 bases and J by 3 bases. Per the germline V gene, CDR1 is SGHRS and CDR2 is YFSETQ. This CDR3 contains 12 residues. The receptor's source is an adult woman who had mild COVID-19 (a few samples of this study predate the infection). Cell type and time point are not known. The J gene is TRBJ1-2, the V gene TRBV5-1, with 7 bases lining up with TRBD1. The specimen sequenced was PBMCs or a T cell subset sorted from them (not recorded which). The CDR3 nucleotides read TGCGCCAGCGCCGACAGGGACTATGGCTACACCTTC. It codes for CASADRDYGYTF.